What follows describes a single TCR beta chain. Original analysis: For nucleated cells, counts were estimated from reference gene primer amplification. Some clones are missing from TCRdb's copy, which holds only in-frame ones; the method was immunoSEQ multiplex PCR. The D gene and trimming were derived from the DNA, and the V and J assignments and clone size from that table. The table lists some 250,000 clones, approximately 81% of them singletons, with under 5.5% in the top ten. Trimming took off 4 bases at V and 1 base at J, with 17 bases between the two ends. This CDR3 spans 17 amino acids. Germline-derived CDR1 and CDR2 are LNHNV and YYDKDF (reference sequence). The data derive from a study of blood T cell repertoires in COVID-19.

The sequencing input was peripheral blood. The rearrangement links TRBV15 to TRBJ1-3; D is possibly TRBD1 (5 bases). This sequence originates from a man aged 60 to 69 with acute or convalescent COVID-19. The CDR3 DNA sequence: TGTGCCACCAGCACCGAGGCCGGTAGGGGATCTGGAAACACCATATATTTT. The encoded protein is CATSTEAGRGSGNTIYF.